This is a list of T cell receptor beta chains from one sample in a study of T cell responses to AZD1222 COVID-19 vaccine. Some clones are missing from TCRdb's copy, which holds only in-frame ones; the method was immunoSEQ multiplex PCR. The sample holds over 130,000 clones, more than 90% seen once. The sample here was peripheral blood, taken on day 0 of AZD1222 vaccination. The receptor set was obtained from an adult in good health. The CDR3 runs from the conserved cysteine through the conserved F or W. D genes are given only for firm matches. Some rows mark clone size as missing; the rest say once, few, many or name a class of expanded clone.

>TRBD2|TRBV5-1|TRBJ2-2|once
TGCGCCAGCAGCTTGGGACTAGCGGGAGCCACGGGGACCGGGGAGCTGTTTTTT
CASSLGLAGATGTGELFF
>-|TRBV28|TRBJ2-3|-
TGTGCCAGCAGTTCCCCCGGGACGGCCACAGATACGCAGTATTTT
CASSSPGTATDTQYF
>TRBD2|TRBV11-1|TRBJ2-1|-
TGTGCCAGCAGCTCCGGGACTAGCGGGAGGAATGAGCAGTTCTTC
CASSSGTSGRNEQFF
>-|TRBV28|TRBJ2-7|-
TGTGCCACAGCAGTTGTGGGACCCTCACCCTACGAGCAGTACTTC
CATAVVGPSPYEQYF
>-|TRBV18|TRBJ2-7|few
TGTGCCAGCTCAACGTCCTACGAGCAGTACTTC
CASSTSYEQYF
>-|TRBV6-4|TRBJ1-2|-
TGTGCCAGCAGTGACGGCAGGGAAATAGTCTATGGCTACACCTTC
CASSDGREIVYGYTF
>TRBD1|TRBV19|TRBJ1-2|-
TGTGCCAGTAGTGCCCGGACAGGGTCTAACTATGGCTACACCTTC
CASSARTGSNYGYTF
>-|TRBV7-8|TRBJ2-2|-
TGTGCCAGCAGCCCTGTCGCGTGGGGGGGACACGGGGAGCTGTTTTTT
CASSPVAWGGHGELFF
>-|TRBV14|TRBJ2-5|-
TGTGCCAGCAGCCAAGACAGTATGCAAGAGACCCAGTACTTC
CASSQDSMQETQYF
>-|TRBV2|TRBJ2-7|once
TGTGCCAGCAGGGACAACTCCTACGAGCAGTACTTC
CASRDNSYEQYF
>-|TRBV7-6|TRBJ2-7|-
TGTGCCAGCAGCTTAGGGCAGCTTCACTACGAGCAGTACTTC
CASSLGQLHYEQYF
>-|TRBV28|TRBJ2-2|-
TGTGCCAGCAGTTTCTTAGGGAACACCGGGGAGCTGTTTTTT
CASSFLGNTGELFF
>TRBD1|TRBV9|TRBJ1-3|-
TGTGCCAGCAGCCTAGGACAGGGTGGATTAGGTGGAAACACCATATATTTT
CASSLGQGGLGGNTIYF
>-|TRBV29-1|TRBJ1-1|-
TGCAGCGTTCCCCAGGGCACTGAAGCTTTCTTT
CSVPQGTEAFF
>-|TRBV6-5|TRBJ1-1|-
TGTGCCAGCAGCCCCCCCGTGGGCACTGAAGCTTTCTTT
CASSPPVGTEAFF
>-|TRBV7-9|TRBJ2-1|-
TGTGCCAGCAGCTTATCAAGCGAGTCCTACAATGAGCAGTTCTTC
CASSLSSESYNEQFF
>-|TRBV7-9|TRBJ2-1|-
TGTGCCAGCAGCTCGTTCTCCTACAATGAGCAGTTCTTC
CASSSFSYNEQFF